The 12 T cell receptor beta chains below all came from one sample that was sequenced in a study of cytomegalovirus exposure and HLA in healthy donors. 60 Vbeta and 13 Jbeta primers were used in PCR. Clones were sequenced by immunoSEQ multiplex PCR, and TCRdb holds only the in-frame ones, with some missing. The sample includes 170,000 or so clones, 75% to 85% of them seen just once. Sequenced material: PBMCs. The receptors were gathered from a woman aged 45-60 years in good health and CMV-seropositive.

This rearrangement joins TRBV5-1 to TRBJ2-1, with D perhaps TRBD1 (6 bases). The CDR3 extends over 14 amino acids. V was clipped by 2 bases and J by 10 bases, with 16 bases between them. Germline values: CDR1 SGHRS, CDR2 YFSETQ. CDR3 sequence: CASSFLQPDREQFF. The CDR3 region has the DNA TGCGCCAGCAGCTTTCTACAACCCGACAGGGAGCAGTTCTTC.

This clone was observed a few times. The chain links TRBV7-9 to TRBJ1-1; D unresolved. Deletions cut 1 base from V and 10 bases from J, with 10 bases between. The CDR3 is made up of 12 amino acids. Looked up from germline, CDR1 is SEHNR and CDR2 is FQNEAQ (reference sequence). The CDR3 nucleotides read TGTGCCAGCAGCTTAGGTCCGGGAGCAGCTTTCTTT. This gives the protein CASSLGPGAAFF.

V gene TRBV5-1 combines with J gene TRBJ2-2; TRBD2 matches at 7 bases. Germline assignment: CDR1 SGHRS and CDR2 YFSETQ. V gave up 3 bases and J gave up 4 bases; unmatched junction bases: 6. The CDR3 is 15 residues long. In DNA, the CDR3 is TGCGCCAGCAGCTCAAGACTAGCTATCACCGGGGAGCTGTTTTTT. Its protein product is CASSSRLAITGELFF.

V and J are TRBV30 and TRBJ2-1, with a possible D match to TRBD1 (5 bases). The germline gives CDR1 GTSNPN, CDR2 SVGIG (reference sequence). V gave up 4 bases and J gave up 9 bases, with 22 bases separating them. The CDR3 spans 15 residues. For the CDR3, the DNA is TGTGCCTGGAACGTGTTAGGGGCCCAATTAGGTGAGCAGTTCTTC. Translated, it gives CAWNVLGAQLGEQFF. The variable domain in full, with the rest retrieved from reference TRBV30 and TRBJ2-1, is SQTIHQWPATLVQPVGSPLSLECTVEGTSNPNLYWYRQAAGRGLQLLFYSVGIGQISSEVPQNLSASRPQDRQFILSSKKLLLSDSGFYLCAWNVLGAQLGEQFFGPGTRLTVL.

CDR3: CAISAGTGDADTQYF. The CDR3, as DNA: TGTGCCATCAGTGCCGGGACAGGGGATGCAGATACGCAGTATTTT. This rearrangement joins TRBV10-3 to TRBJ2-3, with 10 bases aligning to TRBD1. Germline CDR1 is ENHRY and CDR2 is SYGVKD. The CDR3 spans 15 residues. J gave up 4 bases and V 4 bases, and 5 bases lay outside the gene matches.

This rearrangement joins TRBV2 to TRBJ1-1; D uncertain. In germline, CDR1 is SNHLY, CDR2 FYNNEI. The germline V and J ends were trimmed by 1 base and 5 bases, with 8 bases remaining between them. This CDR3 is built from 13 residues. In nucleotides, the CDR3 is TGTGCCAGCAGTGAAGACAGATTGACTGAAGCTTTCTTT. Protein: CASSEDRLTEAFF.

The rearrangement joins TRBV9 to TRBJ1-5, with D possibly TRBD1 on 5 matching bases. CDR1 and CDR2 from the germline V gene are SGDLS and YYNGEE. This CDR3 has 15 residues. With 4 bases removed from V and 0 bases from J, the gap between germline ends came to 11 bases. In nucleotides, the CDR3 is TGTGCCAGCAGCAATACAGGTCGTAGCAATCAGCCCCAGCATTTT. It specifies CASSNTGRSNQPQHF.

The chain uses TRBV4-1 and TRBJ1-5; the D is unclear. This CDR3 spans 16 amino acids. Per germline, CDR1 MGHRA and CDR2 YSYEKL. Trimming took off 5 bases at V and 3 bases at J, with 17 bases between the two ends. The CDR3 DNA reads TGCGCCAGCAGCTCTCCCGCCGAGGGCCCCAATCAGCCCCAGCATTTT. This codes for CASSSPAEGPNQPQHF.

This chain links TRBV6-1 with TRBJ1-1; D might be TRBD1 (5 bases). With 5 bases removed from V and 5 bases from J, the gap between germline ends came to 15 bases. Germline V gives CDR1 MNHNS, CDR2 SASEGT. The CDR3 length is 14 residues. The CDR3 here is CASSTDLGGTEAFF. The CDR3 DNA reads as TGTGCCAGCAGTACCGATCTTGGGGGGACTGAAGCTTTCTTT.

The V call is TRBV6-1, the J call TRBJ2-7, with D possibly matching TRBD2 (6 bases). From germline, CDR1 is MNHNS and CDR2 SASEGT. This CDR3 is 13 amino acids long. V was trimmed by 5 bases and J by 4 bases, leaving 12 bases between them. This chain's CDR3 is CASSFGSKYEQYF. Here the CDR3 DNA reads TGTGCCAGCAGTTTCGGGAGTAAATACGAGCAGTACTTC.

The rearrangement joins TRBV25-1 to TRBJ1-1, with D tentatively TRBD1 (6 bases). The CDR3 is 13 residues long. The germline gives CDR1 MGHDK, CDR2 SYGVNS. With 5 bases removed from V and 5 bases from J, the gap between germline ends came to 12 bases. CDR3 in amino acids: CASSWGHTTEAFF. The CDR3 coding sequence is TGTGCCAGCAGTTGGGGACACACAACTGAAGCTTTCTTT. The full variable domain, completed using reference TRBV25-1 and TRBJ1-1, is EADIYQTPRYLVIGTGKKITLECSQTMGHDKMYWYQQDPGMELHLIHYSYGVNSTEKGDLSSESTVSRIRTEHFPLTLESARPSHTSQYLCASSWGHTTEAFFGQGTRLTVV.

The chain joins TRBV5-1 to TRBJ1-2; perhaps TRBD1 as D (6 bases). Trimming took 2 bases from V and 2 from J, leaving 10 bases between them. The CDR3 is made up of 14 amino acids. The germline gives CDR1 SGHRS, CDR2 YFSETQ. The CDR3 nucleotides are TGCGCCAGCAGCTTACAGGACAGAAACTATGGCTACACCTTC. Translating it yields CASSLQDRNYGYTF. Using reference TRBV5-1 and TRBJ1-2 for the parts outside the CDR3, the full variable domain is KAGVTQTPRYLIKTRGQQVTLSCSPISGHRSVSWYQQTPGQGLQFLFEYFSETQRNKGNFPGRFSGRQFSNSRSEMNVSTLELGDSALYLCASSLQDRNYGYTFGSGTRLTVV.